This T cell receptor (beta chain) derives from a study of T cell responses to AZD1222 COVID-19 vaccine (dated by TCRdb to the early 2020s). About the study as a whole: TCR sequencing covered fewer than 250 trial participants: some 210 given two doses of AZD1222 and about 26 given two doses of MenACWY control vaccine. Trial participants were enrolled into age subgroups of 18-55, 56-69 and 70-plus years, which contained approximately 150, 28 and 58 TCR-sequenced participants, respectively.

From cysteine to phenylalanine, the CDR3 is 16 amino acids long. CDR3 DNA only is kept here, 48 bases in frame from base 1. Cut back by 2 bases and 2 bases, the V and J ends lie 15 bases apart. The germline V gene gives CDR1 as SGHTS and CDR2 as YDEGEE. The CDR3 regions of human TCRbeta chains were subjected to immunosequencing. Processing in the source paper ran as follows. Repertoire TCRs were matched against a reference library of SARS-CoV-2-specific TCRs generated with the MIRA antigen-specificity platform. Breadth meant the fraction of unique TCRs that were SARS-CoV-2-associated, whereas depth meant the fraction of total T cells that were SARS-CoV-2-associated. Using the MIRA data, each spike-specific TCR was assigned both to the spike region to which the TCR was reactive and to a CD4 or CD8 class. Log10-transformed breadth and depth values were compared by one-way ANOVA with Sidak's multiple comparisons tests. TCRdb took over this immuneACCESS table, retaining in-frame rearrangements with V and J assigned. Such tables are incomplete; in checked studies, under half of the missing clones stem from an unresolved V gene, and the remainder is unexplained. The DNA was the basis for D and trimming; V, J and clone size are from that table. The sample yields hundreds of thousands of clones; almost 95% were counted once. Around 0.6% of the sample lies in the top ten.

Turning to this clone: Its specific antigen is unknown. No qualities accompany the bases; no much larger clone lies one base away.

Broad study findings and their caveats: Only 5 to 7 AZD1222 recipients were SARS-CoV-2 seropositive at baseline, limiting conclusions about previously exposed vaccinees. A significant rise in spike-specific TCR breadth and depth was observed after two AZD1222 doses relative to day 0 and relative to MenACWY recipients. Most participants were white British and females outnumbered males, and the authors suggested that clonal diversity may have been underestimated. No day 14 peak-response samples were available, so repertoires were characterized only after the peak T cell response. The 56-69-year group was small, and its depth increase did not reach significance, likely because of low power. Epitopes outside the regions mutated in the B.1.351 and B.1.1.7 variants were reportedly recognized by nearly half of the unique spike-specific TCRs. The whole spike protein was spanned by vaccine-associated CD4 TCRs, and dominant responses were seen in regions 160-218 and 743-854.

The sample's time point label, decoded: about 28 days (+/-7) after the second vaccine dose. AZD1222 recipients whose second dose came at about 4 weeks and those whose second dose came at about 12 weeks were combined into one group, since spike-specific TCR depth and breadth did not differ between the two schedules. The vaccinee samples were drawn from two UK trials, COV001 and COV002, one of which was a single-blind randomized controlled phase 2/3 trial testing AZD1222 (ChAdOx1 nCoV-19) in healthy adults. For TCRbeta chain sequencing, PBMC samples from trial participants were taken at day 0 and at day 28 after the second dose.

This chain joins TRBV5-8 to TRBJ2-3; the D region possibly corresponds to TRBD2 (5 bases align). This receptor was obtained from an adult who received the AZD1222 COVID-19 vaccine. This specimen was peripheral blood, taken 28 days after the second AZD1222 dose. CDR3 region: CASSFFRSGLTDTQYF. The DNA is TGTGCCAGCAGCTTCTTCCGGAGCGGTCTCACAGATACGCAGTATTTT.